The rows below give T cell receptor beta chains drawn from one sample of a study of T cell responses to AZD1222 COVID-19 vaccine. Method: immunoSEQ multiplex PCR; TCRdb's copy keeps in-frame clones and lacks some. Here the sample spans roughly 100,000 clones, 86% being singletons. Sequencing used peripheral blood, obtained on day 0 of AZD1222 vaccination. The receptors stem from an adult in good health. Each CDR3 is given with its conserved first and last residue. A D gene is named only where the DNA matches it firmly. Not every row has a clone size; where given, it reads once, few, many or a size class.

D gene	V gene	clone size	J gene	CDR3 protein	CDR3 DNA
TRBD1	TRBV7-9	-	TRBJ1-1	CASSLLGQGTVNTEAFF	TGTGCCAGCAGCTTACTCGGACAGGGGACAGTCAACACTGAAGCTTTCTTT
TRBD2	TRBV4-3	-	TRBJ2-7	CASSQVNPSGRGEQYF	TGCGCCAGCAGCCAAGTAAATCCTAGCGGGAGGGGCGAGCAGTACTTC
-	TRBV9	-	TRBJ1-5	CASSVGGGTFNQPQHF	TGTGCCAGCAGCGTAGGAGGAGGGACTTTCAATCAGCCCCAGCATTTT
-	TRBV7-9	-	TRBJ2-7	CASSLGYGTHYEQYF	TGTGCCAGCAGCTTAGGGTATGGGACCCACTACGAGCAGTACTTC
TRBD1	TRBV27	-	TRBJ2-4	CASATGEKNIQYF	TGTGCCAGTGCCACAGGGGAAAAAAACATTCAGTACTTC
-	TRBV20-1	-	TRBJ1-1	CSARWAMGAFF	TGCAGTGCTAGATGGGCCATGGGAGCTTTCTTT
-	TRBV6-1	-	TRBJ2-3	CASSERGKGPATDTQYF	TGTGCCAGCAGTGAAAGAGGGAAGGGGCCAGCCACAGATACGCAGTATTTT
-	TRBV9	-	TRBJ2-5	CASSVDDEVHPRLGTQYF	TGTGCCAGCAGCGTAGACGATGAGGTACACCCACGGTTAGGGACCCAGTACTTC
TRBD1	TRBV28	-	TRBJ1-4	CASSYGTGGEKLFF	TGTGCCAGCAGCTATGGGACAGGGGGTGAAAAACTGTTTTTT
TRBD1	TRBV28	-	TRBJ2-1	CASSLQGAGNEQFF	TGTGCCAGCAGTTTACAGGGGGCAGGGAATGAGCAGTTCTTC
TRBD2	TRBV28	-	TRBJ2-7	CASSSSGSSDEQYF	TGTGCCAGCAGCTCTAGCGGAAGTAGCGACGAGCAGTACTTC
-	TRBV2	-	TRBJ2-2	CASCRAREAGELFF	TGTGCCAGCTGTCGAGCGAGGGAGGCCGGGGAGCTGTTTTTT
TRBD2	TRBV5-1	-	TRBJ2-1	CASSTGTSGRAFWNEQFF	TGCGCCAGCAGCACCGGGACTAGCGGGAGGGCTTTCTGGAATGAGCAGTTCTTC
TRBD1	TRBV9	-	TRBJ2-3	CASSQAGTVVTDTQYF	TGTGCCAGCAGCCAAGCCGGGACAGTAGTCACAGATACGCAGTATTTT
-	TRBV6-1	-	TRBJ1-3	CASSEEFGSGNTIYF	TGTGCCAGCAGTGAAGAATTCGGGTCTGGAAACACCATATATTTT
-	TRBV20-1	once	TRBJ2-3	CSARTTDTQYF	TGCAGTGCTAGGACTACAGATACGCAGTATTTT
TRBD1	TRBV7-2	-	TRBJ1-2	CASSIVQGARGYTF	TGTGCCAGCAGCATCGTTCAGGGGGCGCGAGGCTACACCTTC
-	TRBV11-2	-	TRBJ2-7	CASTLAGPTYEQYF	TGTGCCAGCACCTTGGCAGGTCCAACCTACGAGCAGTACTTC
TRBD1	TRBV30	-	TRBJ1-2	CAWSSPGQLYGYTF	TGTGCCTGGAGTTCTCCGGGACAGCTCTATGGCTACACCTTC
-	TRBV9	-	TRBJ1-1	CASSLRTENTEAFF	TGTGCCAGCAGCCTCCGGACGGAGAACACTGAAGCTTTCTTT
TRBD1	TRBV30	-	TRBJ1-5	CAWRAGQGINQPQHF	TGTGCCTGGAGGGCGGGACAGGGGATCAATCAGCCCCAGCATTTT
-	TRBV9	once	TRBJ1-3	CASSSSSLGGYSGNTIYF	TGTGCCAGCAGCTCCTCGTCCTTGGGGGGGTACTCTGGAAACACCATATATTTT
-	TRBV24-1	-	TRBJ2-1	CATSDRTLAEGNEQFF	TGTGCCACCAGTGATCGTACGCTTGCGGAGGGTAATGAGCAGTTCTTC
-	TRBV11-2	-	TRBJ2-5	CASSLRALGETQYF	TGTGCCAGCAGCCTCCGGGCCCTGGGAGAGACCCAGTACTTC